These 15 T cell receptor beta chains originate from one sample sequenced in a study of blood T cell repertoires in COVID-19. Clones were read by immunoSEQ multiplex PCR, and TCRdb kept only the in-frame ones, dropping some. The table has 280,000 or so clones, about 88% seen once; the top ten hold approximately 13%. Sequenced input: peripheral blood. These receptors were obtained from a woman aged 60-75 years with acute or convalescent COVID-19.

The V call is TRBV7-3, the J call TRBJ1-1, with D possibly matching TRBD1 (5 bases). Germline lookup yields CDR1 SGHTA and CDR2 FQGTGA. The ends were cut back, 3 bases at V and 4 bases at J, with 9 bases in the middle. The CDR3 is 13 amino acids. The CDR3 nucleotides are TGTGCCAGCAGCTTGGGGGAGGGCACTGAAGCTTTCTTT. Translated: CASSLGEGTEAFF.

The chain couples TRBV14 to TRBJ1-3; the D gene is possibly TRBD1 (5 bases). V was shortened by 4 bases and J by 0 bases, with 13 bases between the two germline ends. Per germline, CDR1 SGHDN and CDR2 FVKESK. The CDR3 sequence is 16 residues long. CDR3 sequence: CASSPLGGGSGNTIYF. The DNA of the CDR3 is TGTGCCAGCAGCCCCTTGGGGGGGGGCTCTGGAAACACCATATATTTT.

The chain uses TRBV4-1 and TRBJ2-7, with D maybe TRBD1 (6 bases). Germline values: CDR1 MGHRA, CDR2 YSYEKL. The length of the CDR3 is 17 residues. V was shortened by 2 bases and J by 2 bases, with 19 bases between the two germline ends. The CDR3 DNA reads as TGCGCCAGCAGCCAAATTTACGTCCCGGGACACACCTACGAGCAGTACTTC. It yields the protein CASSQIYVPGHTYEQYF.

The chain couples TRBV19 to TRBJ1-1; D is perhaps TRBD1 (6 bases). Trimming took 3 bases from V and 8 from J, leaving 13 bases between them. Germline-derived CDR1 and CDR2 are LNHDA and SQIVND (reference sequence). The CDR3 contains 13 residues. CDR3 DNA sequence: TGTGCCAGTAGTATTACAACGGACAGAGAAGCTTTCTTT. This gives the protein CASSITTDREAFF.

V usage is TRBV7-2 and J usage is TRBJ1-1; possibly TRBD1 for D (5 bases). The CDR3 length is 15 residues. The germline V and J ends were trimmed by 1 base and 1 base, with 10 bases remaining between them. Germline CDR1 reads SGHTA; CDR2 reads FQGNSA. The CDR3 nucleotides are TGTGCCAGCAGCTTAGTCAAGGGGTCGAACACTGAAGCTTTCTTT. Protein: CASSLVKGSNTEAFF.

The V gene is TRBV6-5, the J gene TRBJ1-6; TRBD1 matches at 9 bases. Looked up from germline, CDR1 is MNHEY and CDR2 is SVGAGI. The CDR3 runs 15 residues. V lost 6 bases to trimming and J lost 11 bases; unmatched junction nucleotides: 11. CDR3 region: CASSPGTGRETPLHF. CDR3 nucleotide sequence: TGTGCCAGCAGCCCGGGGACAGGGCGGGAGACACCCCTCCACTTT.

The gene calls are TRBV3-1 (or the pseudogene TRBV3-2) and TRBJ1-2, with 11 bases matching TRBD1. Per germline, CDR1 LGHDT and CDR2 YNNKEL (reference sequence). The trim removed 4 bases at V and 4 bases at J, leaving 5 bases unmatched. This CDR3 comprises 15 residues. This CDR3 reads CASSPGQGATYGYTF. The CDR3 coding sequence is TGTGCCAGCAGCCCAGGACAGGGGGCGACCTATGGCTACACCTTC.

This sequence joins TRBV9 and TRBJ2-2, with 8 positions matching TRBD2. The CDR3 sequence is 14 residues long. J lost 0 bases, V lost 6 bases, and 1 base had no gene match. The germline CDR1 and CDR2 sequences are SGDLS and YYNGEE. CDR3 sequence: CASMRGANTGELFF. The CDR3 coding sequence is TGTGCCAGCATGCGGGGGGCGAACACCGGGGAGCTGTTTTTT.

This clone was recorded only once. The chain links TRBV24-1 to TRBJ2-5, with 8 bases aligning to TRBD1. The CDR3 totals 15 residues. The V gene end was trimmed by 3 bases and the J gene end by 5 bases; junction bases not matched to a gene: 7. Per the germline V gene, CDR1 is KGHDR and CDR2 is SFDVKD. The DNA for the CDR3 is TGTGCCACCAGTGATCGGACAGGGCCCAGGGAGACCCAGTACTTC. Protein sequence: CATSDRTGPRETQYF.

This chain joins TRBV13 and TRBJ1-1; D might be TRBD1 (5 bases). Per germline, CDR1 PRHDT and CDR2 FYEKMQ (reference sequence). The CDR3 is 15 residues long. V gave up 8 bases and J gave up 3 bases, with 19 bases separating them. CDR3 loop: CASARRGIRDTEAFF. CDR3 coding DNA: TGTGCCAGCGCTCGTCGGGGGATCAGGGACACTGAAGCTTTCTTT.

Written as DNA, the CDR3 is TGTGCCATCAGTAGGGACACCTCGAGCAATGAGCAGTTCTTC. This encodes CAISRDTSSNEQFF. The J gene is TRBJ2-1, the V gene TRBV10-3, with D possibly being TRBD1 (6 bases). The CDR3 consists of 14 residues. The germline V gene has CDR1 ENHRY and CDR2 SYGVKD. Trimming took off 5 bases at V and 6 bases at J, with 14 bases between the two ends.

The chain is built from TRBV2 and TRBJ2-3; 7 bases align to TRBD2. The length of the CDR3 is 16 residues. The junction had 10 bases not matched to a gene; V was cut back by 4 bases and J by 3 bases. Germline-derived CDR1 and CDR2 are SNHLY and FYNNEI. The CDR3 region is CASSGTSVGRTDTQYF. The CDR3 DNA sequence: TGTGCCAGCAGTGGTACTAGCGTGGGTCGAACAGATACGCAGTATTTT.

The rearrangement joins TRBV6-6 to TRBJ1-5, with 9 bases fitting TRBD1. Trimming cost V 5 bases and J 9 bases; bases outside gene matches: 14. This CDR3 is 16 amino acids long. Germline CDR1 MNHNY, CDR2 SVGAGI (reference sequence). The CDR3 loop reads CASSNPPGQGILPQHF. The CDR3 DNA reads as TGTGCCAGCAGTAATCCCCCGGGACAGGGAATTTTGCCCCAGCATTTT.

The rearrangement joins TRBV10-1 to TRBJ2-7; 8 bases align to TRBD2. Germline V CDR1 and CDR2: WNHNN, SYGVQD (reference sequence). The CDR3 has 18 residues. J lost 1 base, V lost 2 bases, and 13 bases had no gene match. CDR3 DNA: TGCGCCAGCAGTGAGCGCCGGGGGGGCGGCCCTTTTTCCTACGAGCAGTACTTC. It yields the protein CASSERRGGGPFSYEQYF.

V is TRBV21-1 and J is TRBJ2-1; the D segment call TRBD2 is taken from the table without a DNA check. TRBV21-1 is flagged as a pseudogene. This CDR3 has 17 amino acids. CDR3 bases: TGTGCCAGCAGCAAAACATGGACTAGCGGGACGTACAATGAGCAGTTCTTC. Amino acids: CASSKTWTSGTYNEQFF.